This T cell receptor (beta chain) derives from a study of blood T cell repertoires in COVID-19 (dated by TCRdb to the early 2020s). About the full investigation: The collaborator samples originated in the United States, Italy and Spain and spanned the acute and convalescent phases of COVID-19. The material from the prospective study consisted of cDNA or gDNA derived from T cells, B-cell-depleted T cells, or PBMCs. Deeply sampled blood TCRbeta repertoires from subjects exposed to, actively infected with, or recovered from COVID-19 were included in the dataset. The repertoires were released in a freely available public database meant as a resource for research on the immune response to SARS-CoV-2. The samples were drawn from the first 160 participants of the ongoing ImmuneRACE study and from 1,254 subjects provided by 6 global collaborators. Nearly every sample came with metadata listing a de-identified subject ID, COVID-19 status, age in years and sex. Where available, HLA class I and class II types were obtained from metadata supplied by the sample provider rather than from assay-based typing. Study-wide findings and limitations: How much clinical and demographic metadata was included differed by source and by participant, and the metadata was provided uncurated.

Based on the germline V gene, the CDR1 and CDR2 sequences are ENHRY and SYGVKD. V drops 0 bases and J drops 8 bases, leaving 14 bases in between. Inclusive of the bounding cysteine and phenylalanine, the CDR3 is 15 residues long. This entry keeps only the CDR3 DNA: 45 bases, framed from base 1. TCRbeta CDR3 regions were amplified from genomic DNA by means of the immunoSEQ Assay, a bias-controlled multiplex PCR. The source study handled its data this way. Within the assay, amplification of reference gene primers was used to estimate how many nucleated cells each sample contained. Sequence reads were collapsed and filtered to measure the absolute abundance of every unique TCRbeta CDR3 rearrangement. Productive Simpson clonality was computed per sample as the square root of Simpson's diversity index over productive rearrangements. The table comes from immuneACCESS by way of TCRdb, which keeps in-frame sequences with V and J called. Part of the clones is missing from these tables; in studies checked, under half for an unresolved V gene and the rest for unknown reasons. Clone size and V and J calls were adopted from that table, with D and trimming inferred from the DNA. This sample comprises around 90,000 clones, 87% of them detected only once. The ten largest account for over 12% of the sample.

Points on this clone: The antigen it binds to is not known. Base qualities are not recorded, but no much larger clone differs from it by a single base.

Whole blood was collected in K2EDTA tubes by collaborating institutions according to the institutions' own protocols. For TCRbeta analysis, collaborators shipped samples as frozen whole blood, isolated PBMCs, or DNA extracted from either of those sample types. In this chain, TRBV10-3 is recombined with TRBJ2-1; the D gene is perhaps TRBD1, from 7 matching bases. Sequencing used peripheral blood. The TCR comes from a male donor with acute or convalescent COVID-19. For the CDR3, the sequence is CAISESQGTPDEQFF. In nucleotides, the sequence is TGTGCCATCAGTGAGTCACAGGGGACTCCGGATGAGCAGTTCTTC.